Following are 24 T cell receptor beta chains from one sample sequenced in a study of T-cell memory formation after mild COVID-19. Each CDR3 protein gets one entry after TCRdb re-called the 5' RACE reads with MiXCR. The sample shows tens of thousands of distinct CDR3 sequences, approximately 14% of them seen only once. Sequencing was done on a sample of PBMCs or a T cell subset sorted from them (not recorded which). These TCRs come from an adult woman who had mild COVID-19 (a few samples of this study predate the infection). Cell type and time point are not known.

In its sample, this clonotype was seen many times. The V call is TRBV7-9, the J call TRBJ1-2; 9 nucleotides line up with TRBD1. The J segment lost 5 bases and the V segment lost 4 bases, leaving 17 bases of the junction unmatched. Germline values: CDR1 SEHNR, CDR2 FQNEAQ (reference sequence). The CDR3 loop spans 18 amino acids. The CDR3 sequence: CASSSHSTGTGTRYGYTF. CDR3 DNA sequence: TGTGCCAGCAGCTCGCACTCTACCGGGACAGGGACCCGTTATGGCTACACCTTC. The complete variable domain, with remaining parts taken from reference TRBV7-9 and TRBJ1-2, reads DTGVSQNPRHKITKRGQNVTFRCDPISEHNRLYWYRQTLGQGPEFLTYFQNEAQLEKSRLLSDRFSAERPKGSFSTLEIQRTEQGDSAMYLCASSSHSTGTGTRYGYTFGSGTRLTVV.

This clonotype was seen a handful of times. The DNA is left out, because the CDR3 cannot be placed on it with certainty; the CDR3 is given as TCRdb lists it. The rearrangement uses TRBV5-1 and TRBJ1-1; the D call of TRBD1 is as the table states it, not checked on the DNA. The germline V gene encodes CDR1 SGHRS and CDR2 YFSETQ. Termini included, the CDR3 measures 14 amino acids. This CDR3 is CASSLVGQGAMTFF.

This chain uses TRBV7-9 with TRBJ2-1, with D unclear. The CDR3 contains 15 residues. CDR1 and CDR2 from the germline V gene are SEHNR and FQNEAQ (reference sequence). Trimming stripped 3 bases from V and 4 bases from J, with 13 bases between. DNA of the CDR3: TGTGCCAGCAGCTTTTCGACGGGTGGGTACAATGAGCAGTTCTTC. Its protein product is CASSFSTGGYNEQFF.

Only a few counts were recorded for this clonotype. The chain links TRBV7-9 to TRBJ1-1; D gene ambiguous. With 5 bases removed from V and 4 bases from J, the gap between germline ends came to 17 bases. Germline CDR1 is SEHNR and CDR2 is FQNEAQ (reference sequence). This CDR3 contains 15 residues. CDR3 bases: TGTGCCAGCAGCAATAGACTGGACTTGGCCACTGAAGCTTTCTTT. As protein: CASSNRLDLATEAFF.

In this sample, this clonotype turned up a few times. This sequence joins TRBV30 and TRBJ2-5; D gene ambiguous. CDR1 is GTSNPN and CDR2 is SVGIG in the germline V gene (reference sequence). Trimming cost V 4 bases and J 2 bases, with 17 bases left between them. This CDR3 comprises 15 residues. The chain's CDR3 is CAWTKPVLIQETQYF. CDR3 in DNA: TGTGCCTGGACTAAGCCCGTCCTTATACAAGAGACCCAGTACTTC.

The CDR3 spells CASSQVTVLNTGELFF. As DNA, the CDR3 is TGTGCCAGCAGCCAAGTGACAGTCCTGAACACCGGGGAGCTGTTTTTT. This chain uses TRBV3-1 with TRBJ2-2; D might be TRBD1 (5 bases). Trimming took 1 base from V and 1 from J, leaving 10 bases between them. The CDR3 covers 16 residues. CDR1 is LGHDT and CDR2 is YNNKEL in the germline V gene (reference sequence).

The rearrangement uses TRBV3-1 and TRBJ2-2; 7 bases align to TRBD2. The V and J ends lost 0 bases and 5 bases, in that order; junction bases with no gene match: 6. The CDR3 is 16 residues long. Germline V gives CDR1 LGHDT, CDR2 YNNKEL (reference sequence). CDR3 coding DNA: TGTGCCAGCAGCCAAGACCCGGGGGGTAGAACCGGGGAGCTGTTTTTT. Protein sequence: CASSQDPGGRTGELFF.

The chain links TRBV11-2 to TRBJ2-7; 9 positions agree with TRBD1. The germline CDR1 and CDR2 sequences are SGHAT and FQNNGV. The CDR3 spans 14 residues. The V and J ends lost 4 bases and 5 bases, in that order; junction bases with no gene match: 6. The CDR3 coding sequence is TGTGCCAGCAGCTATGGGACAGGGTACGACGAGCAGTACTTC. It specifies CASSYGTGYDEQYF.

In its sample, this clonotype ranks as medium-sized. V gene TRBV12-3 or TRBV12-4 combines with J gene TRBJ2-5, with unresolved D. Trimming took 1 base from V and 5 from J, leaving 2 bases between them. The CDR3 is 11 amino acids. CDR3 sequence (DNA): TGTGCCAGCAGTTTAGGCGAGACCCAGTACTTC. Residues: CASSLGETQYF.

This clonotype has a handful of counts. Written as DNA, the CDR3 is TGTGCCAGCAGTTCAGGACTGAAGGGACCTAGCGCTGAAGCTTTCTTT. Translated, it gives CASSSGLKGPSAEAFF. The J gene is TRBJ1-1, the V gene TRBV7-9; D might be TRBD1 (5 bases). V was trimmed by 6 bases and J by 6 bases, leaving 23 bases between them. CDR1 SEHNR and CDR2 FQNEAQ come from the germline V gene (reference sequence). The CDR3 has 16 amino acids.

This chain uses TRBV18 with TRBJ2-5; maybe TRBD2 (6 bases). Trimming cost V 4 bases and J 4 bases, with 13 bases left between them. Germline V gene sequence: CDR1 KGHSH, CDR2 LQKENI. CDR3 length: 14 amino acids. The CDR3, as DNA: TGTGCCAGCTCACTCCACCCCGGGAGAGAGACCCAGTACTTC. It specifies CASSLHPGRETQYF.

CDR3 sequence reads: CASSSRWTGYGYTF. For the CDR3, the DNA is TGTGCCAGCAGTAGCAGATGGACAGGGTATGGCTACACCTTC. The V gene is TRBV12-3 or TRBV12-4, the J gene TRBJ1-2; 8 bases are shared with TRBD1. This CDR3 has 14 amino acids. J gave up 5 bases and V 5 bases, and 7 bases lay outside the gene matches.

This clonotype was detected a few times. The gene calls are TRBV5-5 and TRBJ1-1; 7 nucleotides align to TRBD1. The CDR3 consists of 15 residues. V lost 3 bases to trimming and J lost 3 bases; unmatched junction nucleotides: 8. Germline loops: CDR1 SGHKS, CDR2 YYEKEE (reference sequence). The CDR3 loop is CASSWGDSLDTEAFF. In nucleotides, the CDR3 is TGTGCCAGCAGCTGGGGGGACAGTTTAGACACTGAAGCTTTCTTT.

The CDR3 coding sequence is TGTGCCAGCAGTTTTGAGCGGTCCTATGGCTACACCTTC. Translating it yields CASSFERSYGYTF. This chain links TRBV12-3 or TRBV12-4 with TRBJ1-2; no clear D gene. This CDR3 has 13 amino acids. Trimming removed 3 bases from V and 4 bases from J, with 9 bases in between.

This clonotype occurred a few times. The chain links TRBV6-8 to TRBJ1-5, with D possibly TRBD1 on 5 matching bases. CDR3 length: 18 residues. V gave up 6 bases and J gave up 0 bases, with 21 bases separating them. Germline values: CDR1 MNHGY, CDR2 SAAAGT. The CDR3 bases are TGTGCCAGCAGCCTCGGGGGGAGGGCCGATTATAGCAATCAGCCCCAGCATTTT. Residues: CASSLGGRADYSNQPQHF.

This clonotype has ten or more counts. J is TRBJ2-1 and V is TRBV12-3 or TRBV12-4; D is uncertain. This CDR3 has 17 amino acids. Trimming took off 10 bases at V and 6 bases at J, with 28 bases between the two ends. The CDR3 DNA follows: TGTGCCACCTCTGCAGAAAACCGGGCCAGTGAGCCCAATGAGCAGTTCTTC. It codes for CATSAENRASEPNEQFF.

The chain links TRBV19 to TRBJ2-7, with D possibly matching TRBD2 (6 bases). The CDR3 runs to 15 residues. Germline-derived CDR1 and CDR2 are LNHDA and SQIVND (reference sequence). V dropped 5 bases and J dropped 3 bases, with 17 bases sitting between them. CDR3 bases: TGTGCCAGTAGTTCCCTCAACGGGGGAAACTACGAGCAGTACTTC. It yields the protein CASSSLNGGNYEQYF.

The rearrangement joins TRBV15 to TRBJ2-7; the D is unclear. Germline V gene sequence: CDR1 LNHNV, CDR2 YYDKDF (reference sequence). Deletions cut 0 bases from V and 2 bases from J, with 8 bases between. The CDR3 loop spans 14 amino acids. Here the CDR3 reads CATSRDGRPYEQYF. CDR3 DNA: TGTGCCACCAGCAGAGATGGTCGCCCCTACGAGCAGTACTTC.

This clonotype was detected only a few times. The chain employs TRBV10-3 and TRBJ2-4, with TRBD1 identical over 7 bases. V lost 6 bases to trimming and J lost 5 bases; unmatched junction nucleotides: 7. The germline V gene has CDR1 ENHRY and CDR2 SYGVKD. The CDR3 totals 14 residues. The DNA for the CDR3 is TGTGCCATCAGCCCGGGACAGCCTGAAAACATTCAGTACTTC. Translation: CAISPGQPENIQYF.

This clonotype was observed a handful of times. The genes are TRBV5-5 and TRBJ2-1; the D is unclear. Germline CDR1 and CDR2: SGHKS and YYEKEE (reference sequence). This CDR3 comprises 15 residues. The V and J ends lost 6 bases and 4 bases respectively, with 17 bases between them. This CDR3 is CASTLTRLRYNEQFF. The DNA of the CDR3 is TGTGCCAGCACCCTGACTCGTCTCCGGTACAATGAGCAGTTCTTC.

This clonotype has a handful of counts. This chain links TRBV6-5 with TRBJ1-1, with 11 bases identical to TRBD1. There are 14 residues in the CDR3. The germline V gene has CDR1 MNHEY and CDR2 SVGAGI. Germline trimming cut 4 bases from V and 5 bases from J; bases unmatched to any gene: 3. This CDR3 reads CASSSGQGGTEAFF. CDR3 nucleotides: TGTGCCAGCAGTTCGGGACAGGGGGGTACTGAAGCTTTCTTT.

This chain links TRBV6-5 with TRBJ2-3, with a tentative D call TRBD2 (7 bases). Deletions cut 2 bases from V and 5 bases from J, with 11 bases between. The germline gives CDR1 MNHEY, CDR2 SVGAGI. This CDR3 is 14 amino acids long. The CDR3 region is CASSYGGGRDTQYF. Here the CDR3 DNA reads TGTGCCAGCAGTTACGGGGGGGGCCGAGATACGCAGTATTTT.

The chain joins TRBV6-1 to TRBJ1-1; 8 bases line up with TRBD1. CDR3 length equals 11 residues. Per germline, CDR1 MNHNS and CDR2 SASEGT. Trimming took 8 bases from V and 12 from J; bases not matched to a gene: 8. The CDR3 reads CASARTGLTFF. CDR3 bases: TGTGCCAGCGCAAGGACAGGGCTAACTTTCTTT.

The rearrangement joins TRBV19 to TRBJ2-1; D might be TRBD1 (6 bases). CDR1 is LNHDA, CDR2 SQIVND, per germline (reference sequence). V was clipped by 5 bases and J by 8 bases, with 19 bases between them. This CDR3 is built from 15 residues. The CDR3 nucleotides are TGTGCCAGTAGTCCCCGACAGGCCCGGGTCGATGAGCAGTTCTTC. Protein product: CASSPRQARVDEQFF.